This TCR beta chain appears in the sequencing data of a study of cytomegalovirus exposure and HLA in healthy donors (TCRdb year 2017). Looking at the study overall: In an earlier analysis of several hundred of the donors, around 300 Gb of sequence data and 90 million to 130 million unique TCR beta sequences from about 190 million T cells were reported. Approximately 300 gigabases of sequencing data and roughly 90 million unique TCR sequences were included in an early release covering over 600 HLA-typed donors. Of the roughly 420 genotyped donors, 65% to 90% were placed in the genetic ancestry cluster associated with self-reported Caucasian donors. The study was designed to test whether signatures of past pathogen exposure could be identified by cataloging public T cell receptors. Using immunosequencing, the study profiled T cell repertoires from 500 to 800 subjects and related those repertoires to cytomegalovirus serostatus. A separate validation cohort of about 110 different subjects was used in addition to the roughly 670-subject first cohort. The study combined high-throughput TCR immunosequencing, statistical association of individual TCRs with disease status, and machine learning to predict cytomegalovirus infection status. A later analysis re-analyzed previously published TCR beta repertoires from 550 to 700 donors and added high-resolution HLA genotyping to study TCR occurrence patterns. Rather than drawing on any new phenotypic data, the later analysis identified candidate immune exposures from TCR beta sequences and the way those sequences occurred across donors. An earlier analysis of roughly 580 of the donors used high-throughput TCR beta sequencing to judge whether each TCR beta V gene segment behaved as functional or pseudogenic. Alongside the repertoire data, information on donor age, sex, ethnicity and CMV serostatus was compiled. A later genetic analysis used genome-wide SNP genotypes for about 55% of the 666 donors, treating that subset as a discovery cohort. Every repertoire in the discovery cohort had been generated on one and the same sequencing platform. Class I and class II HLA loci were covered by the typing at four-digit resolution. Typing coverage varied by locus: about 629-630 donors for A, B, C, DRB1 and DQB1; roughly 520 for DQA1; some 610 for DPA1; 400 to 480 for DPB1. Because of strong linkage in the cohort, 4 to 6 DR-DQ haplotypes were treated as single units for association and clustering. On average, 235,054 unique TCR beta nucleotide sequences were sequenced per donor among 300 to 500 genotyped donors of the cohort, with about 17% of those sequences being non-productive. Study-wide conclusions, independent of this receptor: The earlier analysis of around 600 of the donors excluded 15 to 20 rarely observed V segments, including chromosome 9 orphons, because counts were too low. A later analysis found that HLA-associated TCR beta chains were more clonally expanded and had lower generation probabilities than equally common non-associated chains. A further reported finding was that TCR beta sequences accurately predicted the HLA-A and HLA-B alleles for most subjects in the first cohort. Assigning TCR associations to individual alleles was difficult when HLA alleles, especially DR and DQ, strongly co-occurred. A later analysis found that most CMV-associated TCR beta chains appeared HLA-restricted, with HLA associations seemingly driven largely by CMV exposure. The presence/absence analyses assumed that sequencing depth was roughly uniform across donors, and that assumption may not be true. An earlier analysis of several hundred of the donors showed that most TCR beta V segments appeared in productive rearrangements either about 90% or about 30% of the time, which broadly matched IMGT annotations. Some IMGT-functional V segments, including TRBV6-2 and TRBV6-3, could not be told apart with the 87-base-pair reads, so those segments were excluded. Only TCR beta chains were sequenced in this cohort, and the absence of alpha or paired-chain data limited detectable features. In a later analysis, over 15,000 TCR beta sequences were associated with specific HLA alleles at a false discovery rate of 0.05. In a later analysis, TCR association rates were found to vary across HLA loci, with the most associated TCRs seen for DRB1 alleles and the fewest for HLA-C alleles. In a later genetic analysis, a missense DCLRE1C variant was associated with V-gene and J-gene trimming of TCR beta chains, and the association was replicated in an independent cohort. Linkage disequilibrium might explain the correlated functional status among segregating V segments, but an unknown experimental factor could not be excluded. Most TCR sequences were observed very rarely across donors, whereas some public TCRs were present in many individuals. A cluster of highly shared sequence variants was judged likely to be a technical artifact of the sequencing pipeline. The classifier was reported to diagnose cytomegalovirus status with high specificity and sensitivity in both the original and validation cohorts. The study gave a list of over 150 TCR beta chains associated with cytomegalovirus. Because HLA typing was unavailable for some donors at each locus, only the typed subset was used in association tests. A later genetic analysis reported fewer N-insertions in productive TCRs among donors in an Asian-associated ancestry cluster than the roughly 700-donor mean. For the cohort, immune exposure information was limited to CMV serostatus. In vitro tests confirmed that a few of the cytomegalovirus-associated TCR beta chains recognize cytomegalovirus antigens. It was suggested by the authors that the approach could potentially be generalized to other disease states and immunological phenotypes. A later analysis reported that several top co-occurrence clusters appeared linked to parvovirus B19, influenza, CMV and Epstein-Barr virus.

Concerning this clone: The antigen this receptor binds is unknown. Per-nucleotide qualities are absent, and no much larger clonotype sits a single base away.

The germline V end is reduced by 8 bases and the J end by 3 bases; junction bases left unmatched: 2. CDR1 and CDR2 were assigned from the germline V gene as MGHDK and SYGVNS. The CDR3 runs 13 residues from the cysteine to the phenylalanine. CDR3 DNA is the only sequence kept; it has 39 bases, read in frame from the first base. The cohort was made up of roughly 670 healthy bone marrow donors. All cohort members were sampled while nominally healthy, although unrecorded immune exposures were likely present. The donor tested CMV seronegative, placing the donor among the roughly 400 seronegative members of the cohort. Every donor gave a peripheral blood sample, and the peripheral blood mononuclear cells from that sample were used for TCR beta sequencing. Genomic DNA extraction from the blood cell samples was performed with the Qiagen DNeasy Blood Extraction Kit. The library relied on the immunoSEQ multiplex PCR assay. A mixture of 60 forward primers for TCR Vbeta segments and 13 reverse primers for TCR Jbeta segments was used in the multiplex PCR. The CDR3 region of rearranged TCR beta genes was amplified from genomic DNA by a multiplex PCR assay. The Illumina HiSeq System was used to sequence the amplified TCR beta libraries as 87-base-pair reads. Processing in the source paper ran as follows. In a later analysis, 77 million or so unique TCR beta chains were counted across the roughly 670 repertoires, and roughly 11 million of these chains were shared by at least two donors. Raw reads were error-corrected and collapsed into unique sequences by a nearest-neighbor algorithm in which closely related sequences were merged to remove PCR and sequencing errors. Alignment of CDR3 sequences to IMGT reference sequences was used to assign V, D and J gene segments. For a sequence to be retained, a match of at least six nucleotides to both a V gene segment and a J gene segment was required. Rearrangements were called productive when the CDR3 lacked stop codons and stayed in frame with V and J; all others were non-productive. CDR3 was defined by IMGT convention, running from the second conserved V-encoded cysteine to the conserved J-encoded phenylalanine. The earlier analysis of 587 of the donors excluded sequences that lacked an unambiguous match to a single V gene segment. An earlier analysis of 587 of the donors called V segments functional above 56.7% productive rearrangements and segregating when the between-donor standard deviation exceeded 5%. A statistical classification framework was built for diagnosing cytomegalovirus status from the catalog of TCR beta chain sequences. In a later analysis, V and J genes were assigned by comparing TCR nucleotide sequences against IMGT/GENE-DB human TR gene sequences. Using the TCRdist pipeline, a later analysis assigned CDR3 sequences along with most-parsimonious VDJ recombination scenarios. In a later analysis, every TCR beta chain was defined by the combination of its CDR3 amino acid sequence and its V-gene family, and reads without a unique V-gene family were dropped. A later analysis removed several hundred highly shared, low-generation-probability nucleotide sequences to deal with suspected cross-contamination and a sequencing artifact. In a later analysis, a clonal expansion index was calculated for each public chain from normalized within-repertoire ranks of inferred template counts. In a later analysis, generation probabilities were computed with a VDJ recombination model fitted to out-of-frame rearrangements, and the resulting probabilities were checked against IGoR. A later analysis scored TCR-TCR, TCR-HLA and TCR-CMV co-occurrence with hypergeometric tests, applying a repertoire-size bias correction to TCR pairs. To estimate false discovery rates, a later analysis permuted the HLA or CMV assignments 20 times. A later analysis grouped co-occurring TCRs with DBSCAN, adding TCRdist sequence similarity when clustering within HLA-allele-positive subsets. For co-occurrence clustering, repertoires with fewer than 30,000 or more than 120,000 public chains were excluded, along with a handful of repertoires with anomalous nucleotide sharing. TCRdb obtained this table from immuneACCESS and retained in-frame rearrangements with V and J assigned. These tables miss some clones; where compared with another copy, unresolved V genes account for less than half of the shortfall, and the remainder is unexplained. Clonal size and the V and J genes are those of that table, whereas D and trimming came from the DNA. This sample holds about 140,000 clones; over 60% were observed only once. The ten largest clones add up to under 5.5% of the sample.

The receptor was isolated from a woman between 45 and 65 years old in good health and CMV-seronegative. The source material was PBMCs. In this chain, TRBV25-1 is recombined with TRBJ2-2; 8 of the junction bases match TRBD1. CDR3 sequence: CASGQGYTGELFF. The DNA reads TGTGCCAGCGGACAGGGTTACACCGGGGAGCTGTTTTTT.